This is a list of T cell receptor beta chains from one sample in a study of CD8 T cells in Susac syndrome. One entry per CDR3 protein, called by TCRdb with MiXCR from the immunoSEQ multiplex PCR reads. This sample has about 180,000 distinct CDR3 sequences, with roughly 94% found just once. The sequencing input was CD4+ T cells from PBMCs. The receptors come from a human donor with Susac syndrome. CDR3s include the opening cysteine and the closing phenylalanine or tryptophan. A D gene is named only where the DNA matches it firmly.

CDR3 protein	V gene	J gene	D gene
CSAHGQGTTYEQYF	TRBV20-1	TRBJ2-7	TRBD1
CAWTPGLGYNEQFF	TRBV30	TRBJ2-1	.
CASSLTGSGTEAFF	TRBV11-2	TRBJ1-1	.
CASSYKRGNYGYTF	TRBV6-5	TRBJ1-2	.
CASSRRIGDGSPGELFF	TRBV9	TRBJ2-2	.
CAWGEVYNEQFF	TRBV30	TRBJ2-1	.
CASSQDPRGYEQYF	TRBV4-3	TRBJ2-7	.
CASRQSDRGADTQYF	TRBV27	TRBJ2-3	TRBD1
CASSKRTSGSSYNEQFF	TRBV6-1	TRBJ2-1	TRBD2
CATSRDGPNTGELFF	TRBV15	TRBJ2-2	.
CSAPPGTGGGNEQFF	TRBV20-1	TRBJ2-1	TRBD2
CAWVVSSSYNEQFF	TRBV30	TRBJ2-1	.
CASSSTGSTEAFF	TRBV6-6	TRBJ1-1	.
CSVGGQGTEKLFF	TRBV29-1	TRBJ1-4	TRBD1
CASSVGIRTGELLF	TRBV9	TRBJ2-2	.
CASSSEARLAKNIQYF	TRBV19	TRBJ2-4	.
CAISESVGFGYGYTF	TRBV10-3	TRBJ1-2	.
CASSSGQAETQYF	TRBV4-2	TRBJ2-5	.
CASSSSWAAGDNSPLHF	TRBV13	TRBJ1-6	.
CASSVDIGGRTQYF	TRBV9	TRBJ2-5	TRBD2
CASSPGRVAFF	TRBV14	TRBJ1-1	.
CASKGPQVGLRETQYF	TRBV5-4	TRBJ2-5	.
CSVPPGDMLETQYF	TRBV29-1	TRBJ2-5	.
CASSPLGGYSPLHF	TRBV12-3/TRBV12-4	TRBJ1-6	.
CASGSLRSGGNIQYF	TRBV15	TRBJ2-4	TRBD2
CSARDEPGRYNEQFF	TRBV20-1	TRBJ2-1	.
CASSYLGGNYEQYF	TRBV7-3	TRBJ2-7	.
CASSPYTGAEAFF	TRBV7-9	TRBJ1-1	.
CAWSTAEGRSGYTF	TRBV30	TRBJ1-2	.
CASSSPPSRDFLYKQYF	TRBV7-2	TRBJ2-7	.
CASSHTPGLAVAKNIQYF	TRBV11-2	TRBJ2-4	TRBD2
CASSTVAGLYNEQFF	TRBV9	TRBJ2-1	TRBD2
CASSLPRGGEQYF	TRBV7-9	TRBJ2-7	.
CASSQVSGRTETQYF	TRBV3-1	TRBJ2-5	TRBD2
CASSFGRRGTDTQYF	TRBV7-9	TRBJ2-3	.
CASSSMGTATNEQFF	TRBV5-1	TRBJ2-1	TRBD1